These 3 T cell receptor beta chains came from one sample sequenced in a study of blood T cell repertoires in COVID-19. TCRdb's table, derived via immunoSEQ multiplex PCR, lists solely in-frame clones and lacks some. The sample shows about 200,000 clones, 80% of them seen only once. Sequencing was performed on peripheral blood. Receptors were obtained from a woman aged 70-85 years with acute or convalescent COVID-19.

The V call is TRBV28, the J call TRBJ2-1, with TRBD1 matching over 7 bases. The CDR3 loop spans 16 amino acids. V trimming: 1 base; J trimming: 7 bases; junction bases outside the gene matches: 10. The germline CDR1 and CDR2 sequences are MDHEN and SYDVKM. The CDR3 bases are TGTGCCAGCAGTTTATCCAATCCGGGACAGTGGAATGAGCAGTTCTTC. Residues: CASSLSNPGQWNEQFF.

The sample holds a few counts of this clone. The J gene is TRBJ2-5, the V gene TRBV9; maybe TRBD1 (7 bases). Germline values: CDR1 SGDLS, CDR2 YYNGEE. The CDR3 has 15 amino acids. V was clipped by 0 bases and J by 5 bases, with 14 bases between them. The CDR3 region has the DNA TGTGCCAGCAGCGTAGTGGAGGGGGCGTGGGAGACCCAGTACTTC. Translated: CASSVVEGAWETQYF. The variable domain in full, with the rest retrieved from reference TRBV9 and TRBJ2-5, is DSGVTQTPKHLITATGQRVTLRCSPRSGDLSVYWYQQSLDQGLQFLIQYYNGEERAKGNILERFSAQQFPDLHSELNLSSLELGDSALYFCASSVVEGAWETQYFGPGTRLLVL.

The V gene is TRBV5-6, the J gene TRBJ1-4; possible D gene TRBD1, 6 bases. The V end lost 0 bases, the J end lost 7 bases, and 13 bases lay between the germline ends. CDR3 size: 15 residues. Germline CDR1 SGHDT, CDR2 YYEEEE. The CDR3 region has the DNA TGTGCCAGCAGCTTGGGAACAGGGTGGGGTGAAAAACTGTTTTTT. It codes for CASSLGTGWGEKLFF.